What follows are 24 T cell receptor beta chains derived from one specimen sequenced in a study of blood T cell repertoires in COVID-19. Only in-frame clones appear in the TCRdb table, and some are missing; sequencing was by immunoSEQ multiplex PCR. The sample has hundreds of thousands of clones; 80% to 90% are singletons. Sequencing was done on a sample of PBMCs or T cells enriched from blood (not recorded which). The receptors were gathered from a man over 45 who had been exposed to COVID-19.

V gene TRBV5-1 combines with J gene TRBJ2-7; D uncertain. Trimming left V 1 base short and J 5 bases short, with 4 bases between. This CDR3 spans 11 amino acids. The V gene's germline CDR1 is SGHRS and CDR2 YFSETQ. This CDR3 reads CASSLFDEQYF. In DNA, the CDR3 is TGCGCCAGCAGCTTGTTCGACGAGCAGTACTTC.

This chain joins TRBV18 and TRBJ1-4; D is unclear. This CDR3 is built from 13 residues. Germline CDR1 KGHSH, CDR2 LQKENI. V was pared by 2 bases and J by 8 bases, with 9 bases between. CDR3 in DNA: TGTGCCAGCTCACCAAGTGACGGGGAAAAACTGTTTTTT. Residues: CASSPSDGEKLFF.

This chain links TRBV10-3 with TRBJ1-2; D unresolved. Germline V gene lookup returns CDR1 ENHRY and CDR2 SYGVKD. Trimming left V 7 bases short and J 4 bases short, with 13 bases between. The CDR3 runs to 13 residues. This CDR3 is CAITSSPIYGYTF. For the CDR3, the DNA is TGTGCCATCACGTCCAGTCCGATCTATGGCTACACCTTC.

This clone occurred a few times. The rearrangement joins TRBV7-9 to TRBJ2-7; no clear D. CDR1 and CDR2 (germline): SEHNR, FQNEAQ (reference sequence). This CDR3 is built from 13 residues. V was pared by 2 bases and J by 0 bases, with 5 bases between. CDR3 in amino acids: CASSLPSSYEQYV. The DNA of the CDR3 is TGTGCCAGCAGCTTACCCAGCTCCTACGAGCAGTACGTC.

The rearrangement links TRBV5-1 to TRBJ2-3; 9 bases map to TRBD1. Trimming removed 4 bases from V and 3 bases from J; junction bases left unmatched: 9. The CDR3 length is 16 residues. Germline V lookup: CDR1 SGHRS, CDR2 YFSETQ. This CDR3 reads CASSIGQGPSTDTQYF. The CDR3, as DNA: TGCGCCAGCAGCATCGGACAGGGGCCTTCTACAGATACGCAGTATTTT.

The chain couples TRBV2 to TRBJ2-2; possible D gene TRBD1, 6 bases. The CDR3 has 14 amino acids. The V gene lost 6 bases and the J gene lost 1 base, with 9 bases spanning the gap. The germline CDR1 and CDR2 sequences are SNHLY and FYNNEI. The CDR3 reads CASRLDRNTGELFF. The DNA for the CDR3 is TGTGCCAGCAGGCTGGACAGGAACACCGGGGAGCTGTTTTTT. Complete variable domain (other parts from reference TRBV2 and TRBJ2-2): EPEVTQTPSHQVTQMGQEVILRCVPISNHLYFYWYRQILGQKVEFLVSFYNNEISEKSEIFDDQFSVERPDGSNFTLKIRSTKLEDSAMYFCASRLDRNTGELFFGEGSRLTVL.

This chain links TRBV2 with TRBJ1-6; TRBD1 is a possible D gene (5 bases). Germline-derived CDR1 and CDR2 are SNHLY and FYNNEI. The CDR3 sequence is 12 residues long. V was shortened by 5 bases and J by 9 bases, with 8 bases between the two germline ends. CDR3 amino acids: CASSTGGSPLHF. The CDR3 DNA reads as TGTGCCAGCAGTACCGGGGGTTCACCCCTCCACTTT.

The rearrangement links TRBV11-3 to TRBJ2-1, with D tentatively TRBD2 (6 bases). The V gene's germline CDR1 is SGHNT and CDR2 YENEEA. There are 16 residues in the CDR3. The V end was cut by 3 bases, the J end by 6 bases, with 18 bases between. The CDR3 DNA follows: TGTGCCAGCAGCTTCTCCGCGGGACTCCCAATCAATGAGCAGTTCTTC. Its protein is CASSFSAGLPINEQFF.

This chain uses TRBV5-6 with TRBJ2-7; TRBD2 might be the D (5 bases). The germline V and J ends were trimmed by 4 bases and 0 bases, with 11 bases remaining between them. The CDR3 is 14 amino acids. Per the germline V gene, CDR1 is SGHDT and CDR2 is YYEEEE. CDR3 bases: TGTGCCAGCAGCAGAGGGCGCAGCTCCTACGAGCAGTACTTC. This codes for CASSRGRSSYEQYF.

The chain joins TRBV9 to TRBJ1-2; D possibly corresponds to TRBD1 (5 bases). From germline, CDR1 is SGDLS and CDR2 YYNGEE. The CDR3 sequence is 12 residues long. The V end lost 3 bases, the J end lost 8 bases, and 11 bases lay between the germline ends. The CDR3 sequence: CASSARVDGYTF. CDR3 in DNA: TGTGCCAGCAGCGCCAGGGTAGACGGCTACACCTTC.

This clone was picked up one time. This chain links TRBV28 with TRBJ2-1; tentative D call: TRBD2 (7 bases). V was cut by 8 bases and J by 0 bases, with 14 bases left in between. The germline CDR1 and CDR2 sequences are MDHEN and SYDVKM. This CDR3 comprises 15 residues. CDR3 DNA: TGTGCCAGCGGCGGGGGCAGGAGCTCCTACAATGAGCAGTTCTTC. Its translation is CASGGGRSSYNEQFF. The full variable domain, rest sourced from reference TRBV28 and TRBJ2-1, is DVKVTQSSRYLVKRTGEKVFLECVQDMDHENMFWYRQDPGLGLRLIYFSYDVKMKEKGDIPEGYSVSREKKERFSLILESASTNQTSMYLCASGGGRSSYNEQFFGPGTRLTVL.

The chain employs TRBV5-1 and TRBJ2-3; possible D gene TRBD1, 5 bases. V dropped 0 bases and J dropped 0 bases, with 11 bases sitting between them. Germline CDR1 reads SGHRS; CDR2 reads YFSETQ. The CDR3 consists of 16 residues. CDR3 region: CASSLVPGISTDTQYF. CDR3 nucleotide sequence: TGCGCCAGCAGCTTGGTTCCAGGGATAAGCACAGATACGCAGTATTTT.

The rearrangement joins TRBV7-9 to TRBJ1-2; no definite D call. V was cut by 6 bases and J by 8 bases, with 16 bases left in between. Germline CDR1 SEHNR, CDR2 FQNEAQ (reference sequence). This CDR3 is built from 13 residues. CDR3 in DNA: TGTGCCAGCAGTCACTCGGCCGCGAGGGGCTACACCTTC. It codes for CASSHSAARGYTF.

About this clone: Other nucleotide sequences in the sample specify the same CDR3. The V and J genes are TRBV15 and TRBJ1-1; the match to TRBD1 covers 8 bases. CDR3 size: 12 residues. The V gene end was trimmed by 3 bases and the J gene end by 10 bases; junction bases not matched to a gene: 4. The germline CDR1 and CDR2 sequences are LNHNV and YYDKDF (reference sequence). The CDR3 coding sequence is TGTGCCACCAGCAGGGACAGGGAACGAGCTTTCTTT. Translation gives CATSRDRERAFF. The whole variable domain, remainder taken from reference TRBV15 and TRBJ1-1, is DAMVIQNPRYQVTQFGKPVTLSCSQTLNHNVMYWYQQKSSQAPKLLFHYYDKDFNNEADTPDNFQSRRPNTSFCFLDIRSPGLGDTAMYLCATSRDRERAFFGQGTRLTVV.

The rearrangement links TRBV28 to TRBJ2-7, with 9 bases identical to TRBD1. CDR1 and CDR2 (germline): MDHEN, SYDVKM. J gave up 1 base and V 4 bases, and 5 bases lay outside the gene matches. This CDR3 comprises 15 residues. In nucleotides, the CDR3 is TGTGCCAGCAGTTGGGGACAGGGCGCGTCCTACGAGCAGTACTTC. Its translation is CASSWGQGASYEQYF.

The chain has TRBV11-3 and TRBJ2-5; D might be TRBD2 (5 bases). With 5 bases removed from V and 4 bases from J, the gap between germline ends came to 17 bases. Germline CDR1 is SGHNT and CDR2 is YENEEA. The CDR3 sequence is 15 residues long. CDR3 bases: TGTGCCAGCAGCGCCCCGTCCGGCCGGGGAGAGACCCAGTACTTC. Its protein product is CASSAPSGRGETQYF.

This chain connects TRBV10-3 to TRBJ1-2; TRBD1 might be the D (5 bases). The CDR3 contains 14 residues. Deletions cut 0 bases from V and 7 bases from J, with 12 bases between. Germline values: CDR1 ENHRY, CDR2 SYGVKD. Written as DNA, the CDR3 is TGTGCCATCAGTGAGTCACAAGGGGATGGTGGCTACACCTTC. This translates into CAISESQGDGGYTF.

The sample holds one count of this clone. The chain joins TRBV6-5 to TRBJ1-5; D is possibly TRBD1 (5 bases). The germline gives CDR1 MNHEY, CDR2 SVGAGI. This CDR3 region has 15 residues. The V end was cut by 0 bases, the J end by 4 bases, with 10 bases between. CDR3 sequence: CASSYSAGLNQPQHF. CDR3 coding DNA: TGTGCCAGCAGTTACTCGGCAGGGCTGAATCAGCCCCAGCATTTT.

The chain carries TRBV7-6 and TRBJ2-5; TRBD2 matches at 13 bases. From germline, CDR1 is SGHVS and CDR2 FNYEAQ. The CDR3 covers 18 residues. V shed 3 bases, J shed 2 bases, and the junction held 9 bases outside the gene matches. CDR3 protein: CASSFLGTSGAGQETQYF. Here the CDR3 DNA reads TGTGCCAGCAGCTTCCTGGGGACTAGCGGGGCGGGGCAAGAGACCCAGTACTTC.

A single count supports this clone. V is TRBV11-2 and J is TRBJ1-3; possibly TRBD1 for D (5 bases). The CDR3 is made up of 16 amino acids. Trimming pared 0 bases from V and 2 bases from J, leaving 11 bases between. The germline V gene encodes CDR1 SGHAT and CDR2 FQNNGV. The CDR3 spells CASSLDRVVAGNTIYF. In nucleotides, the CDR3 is TGTGCCAGCAGCTTAGACAGGGTAGTTGCTGGAAACACCATATATTTT.

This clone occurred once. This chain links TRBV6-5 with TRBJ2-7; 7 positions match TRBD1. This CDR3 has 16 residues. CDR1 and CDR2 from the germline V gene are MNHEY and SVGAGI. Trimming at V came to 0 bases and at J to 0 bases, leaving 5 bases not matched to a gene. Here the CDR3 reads CASSYSGQLHSYEQYF. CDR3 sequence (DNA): TGTGCCAGCAGTTACTCGGGACAGCTCCACTCCTACGAGCAGTACTTC.

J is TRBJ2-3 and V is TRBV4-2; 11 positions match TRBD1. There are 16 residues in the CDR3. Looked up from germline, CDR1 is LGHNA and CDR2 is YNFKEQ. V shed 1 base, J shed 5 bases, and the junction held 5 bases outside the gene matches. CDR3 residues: CASSQGRTGGIDTQYF. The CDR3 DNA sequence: TGTGCCAGCAGCCAAGGTCGGACAGGGGGCATAGATACGCAGTATTTT.

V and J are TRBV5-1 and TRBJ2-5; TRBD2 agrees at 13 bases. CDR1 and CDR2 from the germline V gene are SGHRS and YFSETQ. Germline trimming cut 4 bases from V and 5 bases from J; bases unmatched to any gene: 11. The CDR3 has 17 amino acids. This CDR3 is CASSVGLAGASSETQYF. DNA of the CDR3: TGCGCCAGCAGCGTTGGACTAGCGGGGGCATCCTCGGAGACCCAGTACTTC. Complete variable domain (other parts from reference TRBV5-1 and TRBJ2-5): KAGVTQTPRYLIKTRGQQVTLSCSPISGHRSVSWYQQTPGQGLQFLFEYFSETQRNKGNFPGRFSGRQFSNSRSEMNVSTLELGDSALYLCASSVGLAGASSETQYFGPGTRLLVL.

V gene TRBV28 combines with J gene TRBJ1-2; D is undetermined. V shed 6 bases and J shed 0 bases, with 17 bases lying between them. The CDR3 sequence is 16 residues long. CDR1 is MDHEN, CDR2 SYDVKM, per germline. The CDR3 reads CASSLLNSSPNYGYTF. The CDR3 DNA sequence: TGTGCCAGCAGCTTACTCAATTCGAGTCCTAACTATGGCTACACCTTC.